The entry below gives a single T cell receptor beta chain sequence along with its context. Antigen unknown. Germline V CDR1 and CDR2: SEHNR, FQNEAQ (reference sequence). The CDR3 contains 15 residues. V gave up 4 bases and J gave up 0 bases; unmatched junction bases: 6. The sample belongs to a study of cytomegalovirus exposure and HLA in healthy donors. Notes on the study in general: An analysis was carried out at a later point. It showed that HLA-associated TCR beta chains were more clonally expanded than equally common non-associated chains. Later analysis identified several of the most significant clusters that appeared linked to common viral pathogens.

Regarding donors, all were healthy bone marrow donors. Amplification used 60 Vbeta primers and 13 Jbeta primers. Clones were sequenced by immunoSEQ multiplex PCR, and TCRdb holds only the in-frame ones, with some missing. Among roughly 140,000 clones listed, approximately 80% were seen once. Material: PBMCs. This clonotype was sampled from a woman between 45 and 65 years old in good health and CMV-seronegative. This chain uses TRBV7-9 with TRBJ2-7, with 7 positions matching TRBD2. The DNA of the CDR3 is TGTGCCAGCAGCTCCCCCCGGGACTACTCCTACGAGCAGTACTTC. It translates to CASSSPRDYSYEQYF.